These 17 T cell receptor beta chains share one sample of origin, sequenced in a study of Tregs in tolerant kidney transplant recipients (dated by TCRdb to the late 2010s). Transplants used related donors with nonmyeloablative bone marrow transplantation; mixed chimerism was transient in the human trials. The library was made by the immunoSEQ multiplex PCR assay. As stored in TCRdb, this immuneACCESS dataset retains in-frame rearrangements with V and J assigned. A fraction of the clones does not appear; measured against another copy, unresolved V genes explain less than half of the discrepancy, and the remainder lacks a known reason. This sample gives tens of thousands of clones in total; about 91% of them show up just once. The ten largest make up around 1.6% of the sample. Sequencing used CD4+ T cells from blood (PBMCs), obtained 24 months after the transplant. These receptors originate from a human patient who received a combined kidney and bone marrow transplant. In transplant recipients, some T cells may be of donor rather than host origin.

The V gene is TRBV19, the J gene TRBJ1-1; D is perhaps TRBD1 (6 bases). The V gene lost 0 bases and the J gene lost 6 bases, with 11 bases spanning the gap. This CDR3 is 14 amino acids long. The germline gives CDR1 LNHDA, CDR2 SQIVND (reference sequence). The CDR3 DNA sequence: TGTGCCAGTAGTATAGACAGGGGAGCGGCTGAAGCTTTCTTT. As protein: CASSIDRGAAEAFF.

The chain is built from TRBV19 and TRBJ2-7, with TRBD1 identical over 10 bases. Unmatched junction bases numbered 8, after V lost 7 bases and J lost 5 bases. The CDR3 length is 14 residues. Per germline, CDR1 LNHDA and CDR2 SQIVND (reference sequence). The CDR3 is CASTSTGGVDEQYF. The CDR3 DNA is TGTGCCAGTACCTCGACAGGGGGCGTCGACGAGCAGTACTTC.

CDR3 region: CASSMGLARDYEQYF. DNA for the CDR3: TGTGCCAGTAGTATGGGACTAGCGAGGGACTACGAGCAGTACTTC. This sequence joins TRBV19 and TRBJ2-7; 10 nucleotides match TRBD2. The CDR3 is 15 amino acids. Germline CDR1 is LNHDA and CDR2 is SQIVND (reference sequence). Trimming at V came to 3 bases and at J to 3 bases, leaving 5 bases not matched to a gene.

This sequence joins TRBV6-4 and TRBJ2-5; 10 bases fit TRBD2. The CDR3 contains 16 residues. Germline-derived CDR1 and CDR2 are MRHNA and SNTAGT. Unmatched junction bases numbered 10, after V lost 5 bases and J lost 4 bases. The CDR3 coding sequence is TGTGCCAGCAGTATTTTATCTAGCGGGAGCAGAGAGACCCAGTACTTC. It translates to CASSILSSGSRETQYF.

This clone has just a few counts. V is TRBV10-3 and J is TRBJ2-2; 8 nucleotides align to TRBD1. Germline V gene lookup returns CDR1 ENHRY and CDR2 SYGVKD. The CDR3 length is 14 residues. V trimming: 2 bases; J trimming: 6 bases; junction bases outside the gene matches: 2. The CDR3 sequence is CAISEGQGPGELFF. As DNA, the CDR3 is TGTGCCATCAGTGAGGGACAGGGACCCGGGGAGCTGTTTTTT.

The J gene is TRBJ1-1, the V gene TRBV7-8, with a possible D match to TRBD1 (6 bases). V dropped 2 bases and J dropped 1 base, with 14 bases sitting between them. The CDR3 extends over 16 amino acids. Germline V gene data show CDR1 as SGHVS and CDR2 as FQNEAQ. CDR3 DNA sequence: TGTGCCAGCAGCTTATTAGGTCACAGGGAGAACACTGAAGCTTTCTTT. Translation: CASSLLGHRENTEAFF.

The rearrangement links TRBV19 to TRBJ2-5; D gene ambiguous. The CDR3 length is 13 residues. CDR1 is LNHDA and CDR2 is SQIVND in the germline V gene (reference sequence). CDR3 DNA: TGTCCACCGGATTCGGGTCCGGGTGAGACCCAGTACTTC. Protein product: CPPDSGPGETQYF.

The chain couples TRBV9 to TRBJ1-2; 7 nucleotides match TRBD1. The germline CDR1 and CDR2 sequences are SGDLS and YYNGEE. The CDR3 has 14 amino acids. V was pared by 1 base and J by 2 bases, with 2 bases of the junction left unmatched. This CDR3 is CASSVTGQNYGYTF. CDR3 DNA: TGTGCCAGCAGCGTAACGGGACAGAACTATGGCTACACCTTC. The whole variable domain, remainder taken from reference TRBV9 and TRBJ1-2, is DSGVTQTPKHLITATGQRVTLRCSPRSGDLSVYWYQQSLDQGLQFLIQYYNGEERAKGNILERFSAQQFPDLHSELNLSSLELGDSALYFCASSVTGQNYGYTFGSGTRLTVV.

The gene calls are TRBV10-3 and TRBJ2-1, with TRBD2 identical over 9 bases. Per germline, CDR1 ENHRY and CDR2 SYGVKD. This CDR3 spans 13 amino acids. Trimming at V came to 6 bases and at J to 8 bases, leaving 5 bases not matched to a gene. CDR3 nucleotides: TGTGCCATCAGGCGCGGGGGGGGCGATGAGCAGTTCTTC. It codes for CAIRRGGGDEQFF.

This sequence joins TRBV19 and TRBJ2-2; 7 bases match TRBD1. V trimming: 6 bases; J trimming: 7 bases; junction bases outside the gene matches: 8. Germline loops: CDR1 LNHDA, CDR2 SQIVND (reference sequence). The CDR3 runs to 14 residues. In DNA form, the CDR3 reads TGTGCCAGTAGACTTAGGGGGCAAGACGGGGAGCTGTTTTTT. Protein product: CASRLRGQDGELFF. The full variable domain, with the rest looked up from reference TRBV19 and TRBJ2-2, is DGGITQSPKYLFRKEGQNVTLSCEQNLNHDAMYWYRQDPGQGLRLIYYSQIVNDFQKGDIAEGYSVSREKKESFPLTVTSAQKNPTAFYLCASRLRGQDGELFFGEGSRLTVL.

The CDR3 here is CASSPTRRGHTGELFF. The CDR3 DNA is TGTGCCAGCTCACCAACCCGCAGGGGCCACACCGGGGAGCTGTTTTTT. The chain joins TRBV18 to TRBJ2-2; a possible D gene is TRBD1 (6 bases). V was trimmed by 2 bases and J by 3 bases, leaving 13 bases between them. CDR1 is KGHSH, CDR2 LQKENI, per germline. This CDR3 is 16 amino acids long.

The chain carries TRBV18 and TRBJ1-1; 8 bases are a match to TRBD1. CDR1 and CDR2 from the germline V gene are KGHSH and LQKENI. The V gene end was trimmed by 0 bases and the J gene end by 1 base; junction bases not matched to a gene: 22. CDR3 size: 22 residues. The CDR3 bases are TGTGCCAGCTCACCACCAACGCGAACCCCGGACAGGGCAGGGGGAACGAACACTGAAGCTTTCTTT. Protein product: CASSPPTRTPDRAGGTNTEAFF.

V and J are TRBV4-3 and TRBJ1-1, with D uncertain. V shed 3 bases and J shed 1 base, with 6 bases lying between them. Germline-derived CDR1 and CDR2 are LGHNA and YSLEER. This CDR3 comprises 13 residues. The CDR3 bases are TGCGCCAGCAGCCATTCTCGGAACACTGAAGCTTTCTTT. Translating it yields CASSHSRNTEAFF.

The chain combines TRBV5-3 with TRBJ1-4; perhaps TRBD1 as D (5 bases). TRBV5-3 is an ORF; its function is uncertain. V lost 4 bases, J lost 6 bases, and 13 bases lay in between. CDR3 size: 14 residues. The CDR3, as DNA: TGTGCCAGAAGCCTAACTATACAGGATGAAAAACTGTTTTTT. This sequence encodes CARSLTIQDEKLFF.

Only a few counts were recorded for this clone. The chain combines TRBV7-9 with TRBJ2-1, with TRBD2 matching over 8 bases. Per germline, CDR1 SEHNR and CDR2 FQNEAQ (reference sequence). There are 18 residues in the CDR3. J gave up 5 bases and V 3 bases, and 15 bases lay outside the gene matches. The chain's CDR3 is CASSLVYSGLAGHNEQFF. The DNA of the CDR3 is TGTGCCAGCAGCTTGGTTTACTCCGGGCTAGCGGGTCACAATGAGCAGTTCTTC.

The gene calls are TRBV5-1 and TRBJ1-5; 11 bases line up with TRBD1. The V and J ends lost 4 bases and 4 bases, in that order; junction bases with no gene match: 7. The CDR3 loop spans 16 amino acids. Germline V gives CDR1 SGHRS, CDR2 YFSETQ. Here the CDR3 DNA reads TGCGCCAGCAGCCTAGGGACAGGGGGACAGAATCAGCCCCAGCATTTT. Translation: CASSLGTGGQNQPQHF.

This clone was recorded only once. The V call is TRBV7-2, the J call TRBJ1-2; no definite D call. The CDR3 totals 13 residues. CDR1 SGHTA and CDR2 FQGNSA come from the germline V gene. Trimming left V 0 bases short and J 8 bases short, with 10 bases between. The CDR3 loop reads CASSLAAGHGYTF. CDR3 coding DNA: TGTGCCAGCAGCTTAGCGGCAGGTCACGGCTACACCTTC.